This T cell receptor (beta chain) was recorded in a study of shared clonotypes between healthy human individuals. As for the study in general: Per-donor plates numbered three CD4 naive, three CD4 memory, two CD8 naive and one CD8 memory.

CD4+ cells were split into CD45RA+ naive and CD45RA-negative memory subsets. In its sample, this clone was seen once. Replicate sorted-subset PCRs were loaded with around 220 ng DNA, roughly 33,000 T cell genomes. In the original workflow: ImmunoSEQ only sent back junction sequences with no quality scores, so filtering was done differently. Sequencing used immunoSEQ multiplex PCR; TCRdb keeps in-frame clones, though not all of them. V and J calls and clone size are copied from that table; D and trimming were computed from the DNA. Found here are millions of clones, 93% of them singletons; the top ten hold under 0.45%. Sequenced input: naive CD4+ T cells from PBMCs. Subset defined: CD45RA+ positively selected. This receptor was identified in a man aged 18-30 years in good health. Some clones in this sample may be carry-over from other donors' samples.

The CDR3 sequence: CASRKGGNHEQFF. The CDR3 region has the DNA TGTGCCAGCAGGAAAGGCGGGAATCATGAGCAGTTCTTC. This chain joins TRBV6-5 and TRBJ2-1; TRBD2 might be the D (6 bases). CDR1 is MNHEY and CDR2 is SVGAGI in the germline V gene. The CDR3 totals 13 residues. V was cut by 6 bases and J by 8 bases, with 14 bases left in between.